These T cell receptor beta chains were read from a single sample in a study of blood T cell repertoires in COVID-19. Profiling relied on immunoSEQ multiplex PCR, and the TCRdb table lists in-frame clones only, not all of them. The data show 200,000 to 250,000 clones, with about 87% seen just once and 0.87% held by the top ten. Sequencing input: PBMCs or T cells enriched from blood (not recorded which). Receptor source: a man between 45 and 60 years old who had been exposed to COVID-19. The CDR3 runs from the conserved cysteine through the conserved F or W. A D gene is named only where the DNA matches it firmly. Size values are once, few and many counts, or a class for expanded clones, and some rows have none.

TRBV5-4	once	TRBJ1-6	.	CASSSGGPNSPLHF	TGTGCCAGCAGCTCGGGGGGGCCTAATTCACCCCTCCACTTT
TRBV11-2	.	TRBJ2-7	.	CASSSPFRAIEQYF	TGTGCCAGCAGCTCCCCCTTCAGGGCCATCGAGCAGTACTTC
TRBV5-1	.	TRBJ2-1	TRBD1	CASSPDRSYNEQFF	TGCGCCAGCAGCCCGGACAGGTCCTACAATGAGCAGTTCTTC
TRBV24-1	.	TRBJ1-5	.	CATSDPQDYNQPQHF	TGTGCCACCAGTGATCCCCAGGATTACAATCAGCCCCAGCATTTT
TRBV10-1	.	TRBJ1-4	TRBD1	CASSESMAAAPTGGYEKLFF	TGCGCCAGCAGTGAGTCCATGGCTGCCGCACCGACAGGGGGCTACGAAAAACTGTTTTTT
TRBV2	.	TRBJ1-3	TRBD1	CAGTQGLVAGNTIYF	TGTGCCGGAACACAGGGGTTGGTCGCTGGAAACACCATATATTTT
TRBV5-1	.	TRBJ1-6	.	CASSLGAETYNSPLHF	TGCGCCAGCAGCTTGGGGGCCGAGACATATAATTCACCCCTCCACTTT
TRBV6-5	.	TRBJ1-2	.	CASRRRGNGYTF	TGTGCCAGCAGACGCAGGGGTAATGGCTACACCTTC
TRBV18	once	TRBJ1-1	TRBD1	CASSPPKGAATEAFF	TGTGCCAGCTCACCACCGAAGGGGGCGGCCACTGAAGCTTTCTTT
TRBV7-2	.	TRBJ1-2	TRBD1	CASSPGTVPRGYTF	TGTGCCAGCAGCCCCGGGACAGTGCCGAGAGGCTACACCTTC
TRBV5-4	once	TRBJ2-5	.	CASSSGGQAQETQYF	TGTGCCAGCAGCTCTGGAGGCCAGGCCCAAGAGACCCAGTACTTC
TRBV27	.	TRBJ1-2	TRBD1	CASSTGQDGYTF	TGTGCCAGCAGTACGGGACAGGACGGCTACACCTTC
TRBV18	.	TRBJ1-3	.	CASSPPAPLSGNTIYF	TGTGCCAGCTCACCACCGGCACCGCTCTCTGGAAACACCATATATTTT
TRBV7-3	.	TRBJ2-1	.	CASSVTRGAGEQFF	TGTGCCAGCAGCGTGACCCGGGGGGCGGGTGAGCAGTTCTTC
TRBV3-1/TRBV3-2	.	TRBJ1-2	TRBD1	CASSQAAGGAYGYTF	TGTGCCAGCAGCCAAGCCGCAGGGGGCGCTTATGGCTACACCTTC
TRBV7-9	.	TRBJ2-1	TRBD1	CASSLGDRGQGNEQFF	TGTGCCAGCAGCTTAGGCGACAGGGGTCAGGGCAATGAGCAGTTCTTC
TRBV18	.	TRBJ2-2	.	CASDTGNTGELFF	TGTGCCAGCGACACAGGAAACACCGGGGAGCTGTTTTTT
TRBV11-3	.	TRBJ1-3	.	CASSLEVYGGPRSGNTIYF	TGTGCCAGCAGCTTAGAGGTTTACGGGGGGCCTCGGTCTGGAAACACCATATATTTT
TRBV24-1	.	TRBJ2-5	.	CATSDGGQIQETQYF	TGTGCCACCAGTGACGGGGGACAGATCCAAGAGACCCAGTACTTC
TRBV11-3	once	TRBJ2-5	TRBD1	CASSHRGGETQYF	TGTGCCAGCAGCCACAGGGGTGGAGAGACCCAGTACTTC
TRBV5-1	.	TRBJ1-2	.	CASSLYNYGYTF	TGCGCCAGCAGCCTCTACAACTATGGCTACACCTTC
TRBV30	once	TRBJ1-6	.	CAWSPLHSPLHF	TGTGCCTGGAGTCCACTTCATTCACCCCTCCACTTT
TRBV12-3/TRBV12-4	.	TRBJ1-5	.	CASRDVGRGPQHF	TGTGCCAGCAGGGACGTCGGTCGGGGACCCCAGCATTTT
TRBV19	.	TRBJ2-7	TRBD1	CASSTLGTGTIYEQYF	TGTGCCAGTAGCACCCTTGGGACAGGGACTATCTACGAGCAGTACTTC
TRBV5-1	.	TRBJ2-1	.	CASSGERALSYNEQFF	TGCGCCAGCAGCGGGGAGCGGGCGCTCTCCTACAATGAGCAGTTCTTC
TRBV18	.	TRBJ1-1	.	CASSPFRVVTEAFF	TGTGCCAGCTCACCATTCAGGGTGGTAACTGAAGCTTTCTTT
TRBV7-8	.	TRBJ1-1	TRBD1	CASSLQGQANTEAFF	TGTGCCAGCAGCTTACAAGGACAGGCCAACACTGAAGCTTTCTTT
TRBV6-1	.	TRBJ1-2	.	CASSERQGSYGYTF	TGTGCCAGCAGTGAAAGGCAGGGCAGCTATGGCTACACCTTC
TRBV9	once	TRBJ1-2	TRBD1	CASSAGTGLDLPYGYTF	TGTGCCAGCAGCGCCGGGACAGGGCTGGATTTGCCCTATGGCTACACCTTC
TRBV9	.	TRBJ1-1	.	CASSSVSGSTEAFF	TGTGCCAGCAGTTCCGTGTCGGGGAGCACTGAAGCTTTCTTT
TRBV18	.	TRBJ1-2	.	CASSPLQGNGYTF	TGTGCCAGCTCACCACTCCAGGGCAACGGCTACACCTTC
TRBV3-1/TRBV3-2	.	TRBJ1-1	.	CASSQPPGPYTEAFF	TGTGCCAGCAGCCAACCCCCAGGGCCCTACACTGAAGCTTTCTTT
TRBV30	.	TRBJ2-6	.	CAWSKKAGANVLTF	TGTGCCTGGAGCAAAAAAGCCGGGGCCAACGTCCTGACTTTC
TRBV24-1	.	TRBJ2-2	TRBD1	CATSDPTGGAFGELFF	TGTGCCACCAGTGATCCGACAGGGGGCGCTTTCGGGGAGCTGTTTTTT
TRBV4-2	.	TRBJ1-1	TRBD1	CASSRDGQVSTEAFF	TGTGCCAGCAGCCGAGACGGACAGGTTAGTACTGAAGCTTTCTTT
TRBV5-4	.	TRBJ2-5	.	CASTVDSYQETQYF	TGTGCCAGCACGGTGGACTCGTACCAAGAGACCCAGTACTTC
TRBV27	.	TRBJ1-1	.	CASSLESPGVTEAFF	TGTGCCAGCAGTTTAGAGTCCCCAGGGGTGACTGAAGCTTTCTTT
TRBV7-3	few	TRBJ2-1	TRBD2	CASSFRGGAFGEQFF	TGTGCCAGCAGCTTTCGCGGGGGGGCTTTCGGTGAGCAGTTCTTC
TRBV9	.	TRBJ1-1	.	CASSPLGGNTEAFF	TGTGCCAGCAGCCCCCTGGGAGGAAACACTGAAGCTTTCTTT
TRBV5-1	.	TRBJ2-3	TRBD2	CASSLARTSGSFTDTQYF	TGCGCCAGCAGCTTGGCCCGGACTAGCGGGAGTTTCACAGATACGCAGTATTTT
TRBV28	.	TRBJ1-5	TRBD1	CASSPDRGNQPQHF	TGTGCCAGCAGTCCGGACAGGGGTAATCAGCCCCAGCATTTT
TRBV28	.	TRBJ1-5	.	CASSLLAGEGNQPQHF	TGTGCCAGCAGTTTGTTGGCAGGGGAAGGCAATCAGCCCCAGCATTTT
TRBV3-1/TRBV3-2	.	TRBJ1-6	TRBD1	CASSQAPPGTGNSPLHF	TGTGCCAGCAGCCAAGCCCCTCCCGGGACAGGGAATTCACCCCTCCACTTT
TRBV4-2	.	TRBJ2-1	TRBD2	CASSQGRGSYNEQFF	TGTGCCAGCAGCCAAGGGCGGGGGTCCTACAATGAGCAGTTCTTC
TRBV5-8	.	TRBJ2-5	.	CASSQGRGLGYQETQYF	TGTGCCAGCAGCCAGGGTCGGGGACTGGGGTACCAAGAGACCCAGTACTTC
TRBV7-7	.	TRBJ2-2	TRBD2	CASGRRVGELFF	TGTGCTAGCGGGAGAAGGGTCGGGGAGCTGTTTTTT
TRBV5-1	.	TRBJ2-2	.	CASSTTPETGELFF	TGCGCCAGCAGCACCACGCCCGAGACCGGGGAGCTGTTTTTT
TRBV27	.	TRBJ2-2	.	CASRQPNTGELFF	TGTGCCAGCAGACAGCCGAACACCGGGGAGCTGTTTTTT
TRBV18	once	TRBJ2-2	.	CASSPPHVTQNTGELFF	TGTGCCAGCTCACCACCGCATGTCACTCAGAACACCGGGGAGCTGTTTTTT
TRBV5-1	.	TRBJ1-2	TRBD1	CASSSILLTGASRYGYTF	TGCGCCAGCAGCTCCATCCTATTGACAGGGGCGTCTAGGTATGGCTACACCTTC
TRBV7-8	.	TRBJ1-5	.	CASSLGERPQHF	TGTGCCAGCAGCTTAGGGGAGAGGCCCCAGCATTTT
TRBV11-3	.	TRBJ1-6	TRBD1	CASSSTDRLSSYNSPLHF	TGTGCCAGCAGCTCTACGGACAGGTTGAGCTCCTATAATTCACCCCTCCACTTT
TRBV5-1	.	TRBJ1-2	.	CASSFDRLNPDYGYTF	TGCGCCAGCAGCTTCGACAGGCTCAATCCTGACTATGGCTACACCTTC
TRBV7-9	many	TRBJ2-5	.	CASSAELGDLRETQYF	TGTGCCAGCAGCGCGGAACTGGGAGACCTTCGAGAGACCCAGTACTTC
TRBV5-1	.	TRBJ1-1	.	CASSPDGGGTEAFF	TGCGCCAGCAGCCCGGACGGGGGGGGCACTGAAGCTTTCTTT
TRBV7-9	.	TRBJ2-1	.	CASSLALGSSYNEQFF	TGTGCCAGCAGCTTAGCTCTGGGGAGCTCCTACAATGAGCAGTTCTTC
TRBV20-1	.	TRBJ1-2	.	CSAGSGYGYTF	TGCAGTGCTGGGTCAGGCTATGGCTACACCTTC
TRBV2	.	TRBJ1-2	.	CASEENIPSYTF	TGTGCCAGTGAGGAGAACATCCCTAGCTACACCTTC
TRBV7-8	.	TRBJ1-5	.	CASSLGQAYSNQPQHF	TGTGCCAGCAGCTTAGGCCAGGCATATAGCAATCAGCCCCAGCATTTT
TRBV21-1	.	TRBJ2-3	.	CASRREAVEADTQYF	TGTGCCAGCAGGCGTGAGGCCGTAGAGGCAGATACGCAGTATTTT